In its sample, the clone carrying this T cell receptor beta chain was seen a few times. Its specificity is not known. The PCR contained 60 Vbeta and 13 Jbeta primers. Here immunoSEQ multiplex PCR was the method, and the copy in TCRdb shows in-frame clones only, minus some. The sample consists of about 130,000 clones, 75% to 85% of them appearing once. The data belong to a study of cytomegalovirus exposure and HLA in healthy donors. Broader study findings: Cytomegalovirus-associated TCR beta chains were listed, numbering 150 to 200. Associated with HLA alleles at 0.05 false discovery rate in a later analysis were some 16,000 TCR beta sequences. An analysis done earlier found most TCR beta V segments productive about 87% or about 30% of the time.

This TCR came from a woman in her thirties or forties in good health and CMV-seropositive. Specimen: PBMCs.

DNA of the CDR3: TGCGCCAGCAGTGAGTCTATGGGACAGGGCTATGGCTACACCTTC. Translated: CASSESMGQGYGYTF. The chain couples TRBV10-2 to TRBJ1-2; 9 bases agree with TRBD1. V was pared by 0 bases and J by 4 bases, with 3 bases of the junction left unmatched. Germline V gene sequence: CDR1 WSHSY, CDR2 SAAADI. This CDR3 contains 15 residues.